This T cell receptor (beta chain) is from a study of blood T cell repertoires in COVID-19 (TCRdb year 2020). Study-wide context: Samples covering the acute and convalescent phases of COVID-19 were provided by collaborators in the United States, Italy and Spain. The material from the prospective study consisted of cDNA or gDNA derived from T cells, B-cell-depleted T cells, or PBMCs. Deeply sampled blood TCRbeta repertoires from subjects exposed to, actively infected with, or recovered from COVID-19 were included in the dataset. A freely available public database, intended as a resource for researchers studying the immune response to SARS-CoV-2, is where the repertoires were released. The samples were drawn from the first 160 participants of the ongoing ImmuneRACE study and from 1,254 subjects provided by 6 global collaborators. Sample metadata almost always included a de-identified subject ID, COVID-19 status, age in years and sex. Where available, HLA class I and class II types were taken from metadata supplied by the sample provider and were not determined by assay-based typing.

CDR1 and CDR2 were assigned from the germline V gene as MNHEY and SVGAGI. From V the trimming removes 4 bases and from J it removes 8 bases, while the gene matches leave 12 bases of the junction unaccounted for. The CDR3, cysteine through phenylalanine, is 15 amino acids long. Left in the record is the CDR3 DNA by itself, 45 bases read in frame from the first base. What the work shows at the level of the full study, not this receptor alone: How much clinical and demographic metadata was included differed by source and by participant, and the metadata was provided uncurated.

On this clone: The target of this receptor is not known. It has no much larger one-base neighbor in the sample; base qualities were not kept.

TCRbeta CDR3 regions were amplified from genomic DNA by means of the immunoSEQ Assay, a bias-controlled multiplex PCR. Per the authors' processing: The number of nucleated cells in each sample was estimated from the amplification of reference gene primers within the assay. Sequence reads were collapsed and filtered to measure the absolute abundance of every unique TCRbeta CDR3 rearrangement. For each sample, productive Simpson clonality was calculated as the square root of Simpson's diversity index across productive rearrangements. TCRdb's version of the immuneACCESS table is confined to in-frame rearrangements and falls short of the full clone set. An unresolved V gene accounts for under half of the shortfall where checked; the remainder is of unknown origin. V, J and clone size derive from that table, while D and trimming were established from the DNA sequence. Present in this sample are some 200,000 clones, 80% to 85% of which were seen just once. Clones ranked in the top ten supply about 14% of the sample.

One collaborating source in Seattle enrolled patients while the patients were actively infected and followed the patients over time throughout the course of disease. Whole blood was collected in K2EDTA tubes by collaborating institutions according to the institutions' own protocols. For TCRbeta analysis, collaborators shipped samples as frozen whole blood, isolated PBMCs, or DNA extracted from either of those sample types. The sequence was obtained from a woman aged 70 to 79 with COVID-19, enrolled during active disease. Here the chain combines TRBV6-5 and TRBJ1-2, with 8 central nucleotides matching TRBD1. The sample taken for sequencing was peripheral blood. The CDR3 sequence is CASSSIRTGNKGYTF. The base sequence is TGTGCCAGCAGTTCGATCAGGACAGGGAATAAGGGCTACACCTTC.